This T cell receptor beta chain was captured in a study of cytotoxic CD8 clonotypes in ibrutinib-treated CLL. The CDR3 extends over 14 amino acids. V gave up 3 bases and J gave up 8 bases; unmatched junction bases: 6. The germline V gene encodes CDR1 MNHNS and CDR2 SASEGT. The protocol was immunoSEQ multiplex PCR, while the TCRdb copy is restricted to in-frame clones and leaves out a portion. The sample lists over 70,000 clones, about 82% seen once, with more than 5% in the top ten. Specimen: PBMCs, collected before ibrutinib treatment. This rearrangement joins TRBV6-1 to TRBJ1-3, with 8 bases matching TRBD1. This TCR derives from a human donor with chronic lymphocytic leukemia. The DNA of the CDR3 is TGTGCCAGCAGTGACAGGGGGCAGATATACACCATATATTTT. It encodes CASSDRGQIYTIYF.